The clone carrying this T cell receptor beta chain was detected ten times or more. Antigen specificity is unknown. The data were obtained in a study of Graves' ophthalmopathy and Graves' hyperthyroidism. Amplification from RNA transcripts yielded the TCR beta CDR3 regions. First-round RT-PCR employed HTBI primers, with a second-round multiplex PCR after it. Via MiXCR, TCRdb re-called the multiplex PCR reads, giving one row per CDR3 protein. The sample has roughly 600,000 distinct CDR3 sequences; 39% are singletons. The CDR3 is 14 residues long. V dropped 3 bases and J dropped 3; count of bases not matched to a gene: 4. Germline CDR1 is DFQATT and CDR2 is SNEGSKA (reference sequence). Study-wide points: Most expanded clonotypes in thyroid above 0.001 frequency also showed up in blood.

Hyperthyroidism patients, all newly diagnosed, had under 2 months' duration and ages of 18 to 65. V and J are TRBV20-1 and TRBJ1-5; TRBD1 matches at 8 bases. The sequencing input was peripheral blood or thyroid tissue (not recorded which). The clonotype comes from an adult man with Graves' hyperthyroidism. For the CDR3, the DNA is TGCAGTGCTAGGGGACAGGCTCACAATCAGCCCCAGCATTTT. This sequence encodes CSARGQAHNQPQHF.